Below, one T cell receptor beta chain is given with its context. The antigen remains unidentified. At one end the junction does not follow the germline gene, possibly because of a read error. This sample is part of a study of neoadjuvant anti-PD-1 for oral cavity cancer. Study-wide context: Non-progressing patients received a fourth nivolumab dose near day 43, then surgery on days 50-56. Study observations and caveats: TCR analyses covered only a few patients per response group.

Germline V gene sequence: CDR1 SGHTA, CDR2 FQGTGA. CDR3 length: 15 amino acids. The sample's time point: after neoadjuvant nivolumab, at surgical resection. Stage II-IVA oral cavity squamous cell carcinoma was new and untreated by systemic or radiation therapy. Sequencing was performed with immunoSEQ multiplex PCR; in TCRdb, only in-frame clones are kept and a portion is missing. The sample has over 65,000 clones; roughly nine tenths are singletons. The TCR was taken from a person aged 35-79 years with oral cavity squamous cell carcinoma. The gene calls are TRBV7-3 and TRBJ2-3; no firm D call. The specimen was PBMCs, collected after nivolumab (anti-PD-1) treatment. The CDR3 here is CASSLDHLGTDAQYF. In DNA form, the CDR3 reads TGTGCCAGCAGCTTGGACCATCTCGGCACAGATGCGCAGTATTTT.